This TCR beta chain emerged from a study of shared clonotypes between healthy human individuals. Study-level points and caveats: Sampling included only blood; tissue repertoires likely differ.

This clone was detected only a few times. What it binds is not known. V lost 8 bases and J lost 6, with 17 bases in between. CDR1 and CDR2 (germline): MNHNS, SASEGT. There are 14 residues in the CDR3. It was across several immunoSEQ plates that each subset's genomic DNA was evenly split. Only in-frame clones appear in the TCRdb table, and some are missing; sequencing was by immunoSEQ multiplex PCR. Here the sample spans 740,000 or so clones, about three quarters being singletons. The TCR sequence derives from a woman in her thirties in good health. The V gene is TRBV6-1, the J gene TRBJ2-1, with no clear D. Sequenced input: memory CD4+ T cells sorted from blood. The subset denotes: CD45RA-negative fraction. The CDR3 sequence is CASVWAVESNEQFF. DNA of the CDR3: TGTGCCAGCGTCTGGGCGGTGGAGAGCAATGAGCAGTTCTTC.